This entry features one TCR beta chain sequence. What it binds is not known. The CDR3 is made up of 14 amino acids. CDR1 is MNHNS and CDR2 is SASEGT in the germline V gene. V was clipped by 4 bases and J by 1 base, with 11 bases between them. PCR involved 60 Vbeta and 13 Jbeta primers. Authors' analysis steps: Counted up in a later analysis, unique TCR beta chains came to 60 million to 95 million, with around 9.9 million shared. The assay was immunoSEQ multiplex PCR, and TCRdb's table has in-frame clones only and misses some. That table is the source of V, J and clone size, and D and trimming were worked out from the DNA. The sample consists of roughly 110,000 clones, 60% to 80% of them appearing once. The data were obtained in a study of cytomegalovirus exposure and HLA in healthy donors. Study information: Genotyping showed around 80% of almost 400 donors falling in the Caucasian-associated ancestry cluster. Study findings and constraints: Presence/absence analysis assumed near-uniform sequencing depth across donors. Analysis performed later showed TCR beta chains linked to HLA being more clonally expanded than equally common others.

The sample was PBMCs. The J gene is TRBJ2-7, the V gene TRBV6-1; perhaps TRBD1 as D (6 bases). This TCR was recovered from a man younger than 35 in good health and CMV-seronegative. This CDR3 reads CASSAWDTSYEQYF. The CDR3 DNA sequence: TGTGCCAGCAGTGCATGGGACACTTCCTACGAGCAGTACTTC.